What follows are 25 T cell receptor beta chains derived from one specimen sequenced in a study of cytomegalovirus exposure and HLA in healthy donors (dated by TCRdb to between 2016 and 2019). The library was prepared using the immunoSEQ multiplex PCR assay. For the multiplex PCR, a mixture combining 60 forward primers for TCR Vbeta segments and 13 reverse primers for TCR Jbeta segments was used. Held by TCRdb, this immuneACCESS table contains in-frame sequences only and omits some clones. Under half of the omission traces to an unresolved V gene where checked; the cause of the rest is unknown. Present in this sample are 100,000 to 150,000 clones, under 90% of which were seen just once. About 3.7% of the sample rests with the top ten. Sequencing input: PBMCs. The receptors were sampled from a woman in her thirties or forties in good health and CMV-seropositive.

The chain links TRBV6-5 to TRBJ1-3; 8 bases agree with TRBD1. V lost 1 base to trimming and J lost 6 bases; unmatched junction nucleotides: 8. CDR1 is MNHEY and CDR2 is SVGAGI in the germline V gene. This CDR3 is built from 16 residues. The CDR3 spells CASSYWAGGLLNTIYF. The CDR3 DNA follows: TGTGCCAGCAGTTACTGGGCAGGGGGCCTTCTAAACACCATATATTTT.

The chain couples TRBV7-9 to TRBJ2-7; D unresolved. In germline, CDR1 is SEHNR, CDR2 FQNEAQ (reference sequence). The CDR3 length is 14 residues. V dropped 3 bases and J dropped 3 bases, with 12 bases sitting between them. The CDR3 DNA sequence: TGTGCCAGCAGCTTCGCCGGCGGCAACTACGAGCAGTACTTC. Translation: CASSFAGGNYEQYF.

The V gene is TRBV6-1, the J gene TRBJ2-2, with D hard to call. Trimming removed 5 bases from V and 3 bases from J, with 10 bases in between. Germline CDR1 is MNHNS and CDR2 is SASEGT. The CDR3 has 14 residues. The CDR3 DNA is TGTGCCAGCAGTTGGGCTCGCGACACCGGGGAGCTGTTTTTT. Encoded protein: CASSWARDTGELFF.

The CDR3 DNA reads TGTGCCAGCAAAATAGTCGGGGGACTAGCCGCCTACGAGCAGTACTTC. It codes for CASKIVGGLAAYEQYF. This sequence joins TRBV27 and TRBJ2-7; 9 positions agree with TRBD2. Unmatched junction bases numbered 12, after V lost 7 bases and J lost 2 bases. The CDR3 is 16 amino acids. In germline, CDR1 is MNHEY, CDR2 SMNVEV (reference sequence).

J is TRBJ2-3 and V is TRBV5-1; maybe TRBD1 (5 bases). Germline V gives CDR1 SGHRS, CDR2 YFSETQ. V was trimmed by 0 bases and J by 2 bases, leaving 10 bases between them. The CDR3 length is 15 residues. In nucleotides, the CDR3 is TGCGCCAGCAGCTTGGAGGGGCTACCCACAGATACGCAGTATTTT. As protein: CASSLEGLPTDTQYF.

The rearrangement uses TRBV7-6 and TRBJ2-3; 7 positions match TRBD1. V shed 5 bases, J shed 0 bases, and the junction held 8 bases outside the gene matches. The CDR3 consists of 16 residues. Germline V lookup: CDR1 SGHVS, CDR2 FNYEAQ. CDR3 protein: CASSERQGASTDTQYF. In DNA form, the CDR3 reads TGTGCCAGCAGCGAAAGACAGGGTGCTAGCACAGATACGCAGTATTTT.

This sequence joins TRBV9 and TRBJ1-1; tentatively, D is TRBD1 (6 bases). Germline loops: CDR1 SGDLS, CDR2 YYNGEE. V dropped 0 bases and J dropped 3 bases, with 12 bases sitting between them. There are 15 residues in the CDR3. CDR3 nucleotide sequence: TGTGCCAGCAGCGTAGGGGGACAACCCTACACTGAAGCTTTCTTT. Translating gives CASSVGGQPYTEAFF.

This clone was detected only once. The chain joins TRBV7-2 to TRBJ1-4; 8 nucleotides line up with TRBD1. Germline loops: CDR1 SGHTA, CDR2 FQGNSA. The CDR3 is 17 residues long. J was trimmed by 3 bases and V by 4 bases; bases with no gene match: 10. The CDR3 protein is CASSSTRQGRANEKLFF. The CDR3 DNA sequence: TGTGCCAGCAGCTCCACTAGACAGGGGAGGGCTAATGAAAAACTGTTTTTT. Drawing the rest from reference TRBV7-2 and TRBJ1-4, the complete variable domain is GAGVSQSPSNKVTEKGKDVELRCDPISGHTALYWYRQSLGQGLEFLIYFQGNSAPDKSGLPSDRFSAERTGGSVSTLTIQRTQQEDSAVYLCASSSTRQGRANEKLFFGSGTQLSVL.

The gene calls are TRBV5-1 and TRBJ1-2; 10 bases fit TRBD1. Unmatched junction bases numbered 12, after V lost 0 bases and J lost 7 bases. CDR1 is SGHRS and CDR2 is YFSETQ in the germline V gene. The CDR3 loop spans 17 amino acids. CDR3 DNA: TGCGCCAGCAGCTTGGCCGCGACAGGGGGCTCTCGTGGTGGCTACACCTTC. It codes for CASSLAATGGSRGGYTF.

This chain uses TRBV5-4 with TRBJ2-3; 12 nucleotides agree with TRBD2. With V trimmed by 3 bases and J by 4 bases, 6 bases remained unmatched. The V gene's germline CDR1 is SGHNT and CDR2 YYREEE (reference sequence). CDR3 length: 16 residues. CDR3 sequence: CASSSQTSGRADTQYF. Here the CDR3 DNA reads TGTGCCAGCAGCTCGCAGACTAGCGGGAGAGCAGATACGCAGTATTTT.

The chain carries TRBV18 and TRBJ2-7; 11 nucleotides line up with TRBD1. The ends lost 3 bases at V and 3 bases at J; junction bases unmatched: 1. CDR1 and CDR2 from the germline V gene are KGHSH and LQKENI. The CDR3 contains 14 residues. The DNA of the CDR3 is TGTGCCAGCTCACCGGGACAGGGGGACTACGAGCAGTACTTC. Residues: CASSPGQGDYEQYF.

This sequence joins TRBV28 and TRBJ2-1, with TRBD1 as a possible D gene (5 bases). Trimming took off 7 bases at V and 8 bases at J, with 15 bases between the two ends. Germline V gives CDR1 MDHEN, CDR2 SYDVKM. The CDR3 extends over 13 amino acids. CDR3 protein: CASNGQGVYEQFF. In nucleotides, the CDR3 is TGTGCCAGCAACGGACAAGGAGTCTATGAGCAGTTCTTC.

V and J are TRBV7-8 and TRBJ1-3; no definite D call. This CDR3 comprises 13 residues. V was pared by 5 bases and J by 4 bases, with 9 bases between. CDR1 is SGHVS and CDR2 is FQNEAQ in the germline V gene. DNA for the CDR3: TGTGCCAGCAGCCAAGGAGCGGGAAACACCATATATTTT. This gives the protein CASSQGAGNTIYF. Supplemented by reference TRBV7-8 and TRBJ1-3, the full variable domain reads GAGVSQSPRYKVAKRGQDVALRCDPISGHVSLFWYQQALGQGPEFLTYFQNEAQLDKSGLPSDRFFAERPEGSVSTLKIQRTQQEDSAVYLCASSQGAGNTIYFGEGSWLTVV.

This clone was detected only once. CDR3 nucleotides: TGTGCCAGTATGGGACAGGGACACCCCTACGAGCAGTACTTC. Translation gives CASMGQGHPYEQYF. The genes are TRBV19 and TRBJ2-7; 9 bases align to TRBD1. The length of the CDR3 is 14 residues. Germline CDR1 LNHDA, CDR2 SQIVND (reference sequence). Unmatched junction bases numbered 6, after V lost 7 bases and J lost 2 bases. Supplemented by reference TRBV19 and TRBJ2-7, the full variable domain reads DGGITQSPKYLFRKEGQNVTLSCEQNLNHDAMYWYRQDPGQGLRLIYYSQIVNDFQKGDIAEGYSVSREKKESFPLTVTSAQKNPTAFYLCASMGQGHPYEQYFGPGTRLTVT.

The gene calls are TRBV30 and TRBJ1-2, with D unresolved. V was shortened by 4 bases and J by 8 bases, with 17 bases between the two germline ends. Germline-derived CDR1 and CDR2 are GTSNPN and SVGIG (reference sequence). The CDR3 is made up of 13 amino acids. The chain's CDR3 is CAWTPRSPKGYTF. The CDR3 coding sequence is TGTGCCTGGACCCCCAGGTCCCCTAAGGGCTACACCTTC.

V and J are TRBV5-4 and TRBJ2-7, with 9 bases matching TRBD1. CDR1 and CDR2 (germline): SGHNT, YYREEE (reference sequence). The CDR3 extends over 13 amino acids. The J segment lost 5 bases and the V segment lost 0 bases, leaving 0 bases of the junction unmatched. The CDR3 DNA follows: TGTGCCAGCAGCTTGGGACAGGGGGACGAGCAGTACTTC. The encoded protein is CASSLGQGDEQYF.

The table lists this clone with a count of one. The V call is TRBV11-3, the J call TRBJ2-1, with no clear D. The V gene lost 5 bases and the J gene lost 0 bases, with 11 bases spanning the gap. The germline V gene has CDR1 SGHNT and CDR2 YENEEA. This CDR3 is built from 15 residues. Here the CDR3 DNA reads TGTGCCAGCAGCCCGCCACCCGGCTCCTACAATGAGCAGTTCTTC. It translates to CASSPPPGSYNEQFF.

V gene TRBV28 combines with J gene TRBJ2-5; possibly TRBD1 for D (6 bases). CDR1 MDHEN and CDR2 SYDVKM come from the germline V gene. The CDR3 spans 13 residues. V was shortened by 5 bases and J by 5 bases, with 12 bases between the two germline ends. The CDR3 DNA follows: TGTGCCAGCAGTAACAGGGTCGGCGAGACCCAGTACTTC. Its protein is CASSNRVGETQYF. Complete variable domain (other parts from reference TRBV28 and TRBJ2-5): DVKVTQSSRYLVKRTGEKVFLECVQDMDHENMFWYRQDPGLGLRLIYFSYDVKMKEKGDIPEGYSVSREKKERFSLILESASTNQTSMYLCASSNRVGETQYFGPGTRLLVL.

This clone appeared a few times. The V call is TRBV4-2, the J call TRBJ2-1, with TRBD1 identical over 7 bases. This CDR3 is 15 amino acids long. Germline lookup yields CDR1 LGHNA and CDR2 YNFKEQ. Losses at the gene ends were 0 bases for V and 10 bases for J; bases not matched to a gene: 9. In DNA form, the CDR3 reads TGTGCCAGCAGCCAAGATCTAGGGGGCCACTGGGAGCAGTTCTTC. Translating it yields CASSQDLGGHWEQFF.

This chain links TRBV19 with TRBJ2-2; 8 positions agree with TRBD2. V shed 1 base and J 6 bases; nucleotides not matched to a gene: 4. The CDR3 runs to 15 residues. CDR1 and CDR2 (germline): LNHDA, SQIVND (reference sequence). The CDR3 loop reads CASSIAGGPSGELFF. CDR3 sequence (DNA): TGTGCCAGTAGTATAGCGGGAGGGCCTTCCGGGGAGCTGTTTTTT.

This clone was found a few times. The chain has TRBV6-1 and TRBJ1-1; no clear D. Germline CDR1 MNHNS, CDR2 SASEGT. The V gene lost 5 bases and the J gene lost 0 bases, with 13 bases spanning the gap. The CDR3 consists of 15 residues. CDR3 in amino acids: CASSPGLRMNTEAFF. The CDR3 coding sequence is TGTGCCAGCAGTCCTGGACTTAGGATGAACACTGAAGCTTTCTTT.

The chain is built from TRBV5-1 and TRBJ1-2, with 11 bases identical to TRBD1. V gave up 0 bases and J gave up 6 bases; unmatched junction bases: 1. The CDR3 is 14 residues long. CDR1 and CDR2 (germline): SGHRS, YFSETQ. The CDR3 DNA is TGCGCCAGCAGCTTGGGGACAGGGGGCGATGGCTACACCTTC. It translates to CASSLGTGGDGYTF.

V and J are TRBV27 and TRBJ2-3, with TRBD2 matching 8 bases. This CDR3 is 15 amino acids long. In germline, CDR1 is MNHEY, CDR2 SMNVEV (reference sequence). With 5 bases clipped from V and 0 bases from J, the junction kept 4 bases outside the gene matches. CDR3 DNA: TGTGCCAGCAGTCCGGGACTAGGGAGCACAGATACGCAGTATTTT. Translation: CASSPGLGSTDTQYF.

This clone was observed a single time. The CDR3, as DNA: TGTGCCAGCAGCGAGCGCGGACTAGCGGGAGTAGGAACCGGGGAGCTGTTTTTT. Translating it yields CASSERGLAGVGTGELFF. The chain combines TRBV9 with TRBJ2-2, with TRBD2 matching 13 bases. This CDR3 is 18 amino acids long. V trimming: 3 bases; J trimming: 5 bases; junction bases outside the gene matches: 10. The germline V gene has CDR1 SGDLS and CDR2 YYNGEE.

The chain is built from TRBV29-1 and TRBJ1-1; D perhaps matches TRBD1 (5 bases). V was trimmed by 3 bases and J by 4 bases, leaving 12 bases between them. The CDR3 has 13 residues. Looked up from germline, CDR1 is SQVTM and CDR2 is ANQGSEA. The CDR3 nucleotides are TGCAGCGTTGATGCTGGGGCGCGCACTGAAGCTTTCTTT. Translated: CSVDAGARTEAFF.